This TCR beta chain was obtained from a study of beta chain features in type 1 diabetes. Study as a whole: Healthy donors and patients showed comparable age, gender and cell yields. Examination covered fewer than 110 million sorted cells spanning all samples.

Sorting gave populations that all exceeded 95% purity. This clone has a handful of counts. The target antigen is unknown. The sequenced template was cDNA made from the entire isolated RNA. Data came from immunoSEQ multiplex PCR; TCRdb stores just in-frame clones and leaves some out. The data contain tens of thousands of clones, under 45% of them singletons. Study results and limitations: Type 1 diabetes patients showed a moderate but significant shortening of TCRB CDR3s in all four CD4+ subsets.

The germline gives CDR1 GTSNPN, CDR2 SVGIG (reference sequence). The length of the CDR3 is 14 residues. V lost 3 bases, J lost 5 bases, and 16 bases lay in between. This rearrangement joins TRBV30 to TRBJ1-2; D is possibly TRBD1 (6 bases). Sequencing used Tregs from blood. The sequence derives from a man aged 25-45 years with type 1 diabetes. The CDR3 DNA reads as TGTGCCTGGAGGTTTCCGGGACACTCTTATGGCTACACCTTC. Protein sequence: CAWRFPGHSYGYTF. Full variable domain (rest looked up from reference TRBV30 and TRBJ1-2): SQTIHQWPATLVQPVGSPLSLECTVEGTSNPNLYWYRQAAGRGLQLLFYSVGIGQISSEVPQNLSASRPQDRQFILSSKKLLLSDSGFYLCAWRFPGHSYGYTFGSGTRLTVV.